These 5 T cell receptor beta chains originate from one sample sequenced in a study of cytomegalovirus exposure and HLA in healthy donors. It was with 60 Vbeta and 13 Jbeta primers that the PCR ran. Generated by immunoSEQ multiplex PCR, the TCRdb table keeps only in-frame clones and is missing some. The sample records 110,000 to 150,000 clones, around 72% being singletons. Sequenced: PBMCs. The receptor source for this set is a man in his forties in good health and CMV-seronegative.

CDR3 region: CASSLYGTDTQYF. CDR3 DNA sequence: TGCGCCAGCAGCTTGTACGGTACAGATACGCAGTATTTT. The chain recombines TRBV5-1 with TRBJ2-3, with D hard to call. With 1 base removed from V and 3 bases from J, the gap between germline ends came to 6 bases. CDR1 and CDR2 from the germline V gene are SGHRS and YFSETQ. The CDR3 spans 13 residues.

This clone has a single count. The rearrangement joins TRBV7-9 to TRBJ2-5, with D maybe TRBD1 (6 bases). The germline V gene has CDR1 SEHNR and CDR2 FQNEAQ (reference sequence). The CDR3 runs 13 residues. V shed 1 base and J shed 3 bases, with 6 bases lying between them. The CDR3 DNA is TGTGCCAGCAGCTTAGGGACAGAAGAGACCCAGTACTTC. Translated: CASSLGTEETQYF.

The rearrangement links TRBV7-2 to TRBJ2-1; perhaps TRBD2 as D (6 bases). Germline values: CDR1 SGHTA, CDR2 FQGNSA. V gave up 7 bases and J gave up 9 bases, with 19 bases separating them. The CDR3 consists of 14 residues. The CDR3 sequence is CASNPGLPLGEQFF. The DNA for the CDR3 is TGTGCCAGCAACCCGGGACTCCCTTTGGGTGAGCAGTTCTTC.

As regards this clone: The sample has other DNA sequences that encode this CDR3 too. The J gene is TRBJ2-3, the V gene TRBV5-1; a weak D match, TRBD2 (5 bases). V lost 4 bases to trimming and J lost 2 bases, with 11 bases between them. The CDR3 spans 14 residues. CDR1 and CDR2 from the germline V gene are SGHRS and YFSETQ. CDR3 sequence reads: CASSPGLNTDTQYF. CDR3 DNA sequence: TGCGCCAGCAGCCCAGGACTGAACACAGATACGCAGTATTTT.

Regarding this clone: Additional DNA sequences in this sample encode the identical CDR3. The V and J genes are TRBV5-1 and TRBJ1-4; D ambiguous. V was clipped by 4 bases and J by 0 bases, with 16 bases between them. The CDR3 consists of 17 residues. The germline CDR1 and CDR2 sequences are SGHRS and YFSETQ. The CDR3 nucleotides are TGCGCCAGCAGCCCTCACGGCGGAAAGGCAACTAATGAAAAACTGTTTTTT. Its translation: CASSPHGGKATNEKLFF.